This TCR beta chain derives from a study of blood T cell repertoires in COVID-19. Study background: The samples span acute and convalescent COVID-19 from the United States, Italy and Spain.

Resolution of symptoms, clearance, or two negative PCRs was present in recovered Cohort 3 donors. Original processing notes: Amplified reference gene primers provided the basis for estimating nucleated cell counts. TCRdb's copy holds only in-frame clones and misses some; the assay was immunoSEQ multiplex PCR. Clone size and V and J calls were adopted from that table, with D and trimming inferred from the DNA. The sample consists of 490,000 or so clones, 88% of them appearing once. Per the germline V gene, CDR1 is MNHNY and CDR2 is SVGAGI (reference sequence). The CDR3 is 13 amino acids. The junction had 7 bases not matched to a gene; V was cut back by 7 bases and J by 9 bases. This clone was observed a few times.

The sample taken for sequencing was PBMCs or T cells enriched from blood (not recorded which). The chain uses TRBV6-6 and TRBJ2-1; 9 positions match TRBD1. The TCR was taken from a woman in her 40s who had recovered from COVID-19. The CDR3 sequence: CASTPQGAGEQFF. The CDR3 DNA reads TGTGCCAGCACCCCACAGGGGGCGGGTGAGCAGTTCTTC.